These T cell receptor beta chains were read from a single sample in a study of siplizumab effects on memory and regulatory T cells. TCRdb's table, derived via immunoSEQ multiplex PCR, lists solely in-frame clones and lacks some. The sample lists fewer than 100,000 clones; roughly 94% were seen once. Sequencing was carried out using non-Treg CD4+ T cells sorted from blood. The receptor set was obtained from a human donor in good health. The CDR3 runs from the conserved cysteine through the conserved F or W. Each record gives: clone size, CDR3 length, D gene, V gene, J gene, CDR3 protein, CDR3 DNA. D genes are given only for firm matches. Size tells how often a clone was seen (once, few, many) or the class of an expanded clone, and some rows leave it out.

>-|14|-|TRBV11-3|TRBJ2-5
CASSSGTFQETQYF
TGTGCCAGCAGCTCAGGGACTTTTCAAGAGACCCAGTACTTC
>-|13|-|TRBV29-1|TRBJ2-1
CSGGQSSYNEQFF
TGCAGCGGAGGACAGAGCTCCTACAATGAGCAGTTCTTC
>-|16|TRBD1|TRBV4-2|TRBJ1-3
CASSQEDRGPGNTIYF
TGTGCCAGCAGCCAAGAAGACAGGGGGCCTGGAAACACCATATATTTT
>-|17|TRBD2|TRBV4-1|TRBJ2-3
CASSQALAGAGTDTQYF
TGCGCCAGCAGCCAAGCTCTAGCGGGAGCTGGCACAGATACGCAGTATTTT
>once|14|-|TRBV18|TRBJ2-7
CASSGSLGGYEQYF
TGTGCCAGCTCAGGTTCTTTGGGGGGCTACGAGCAGTACTTC
>-|14|-|TRBV9|TRBJ1-3
CASSVTDSGNTIYF
TGTGCCAGCAGCGTCACGGACTCTGGAAACACCATATATTTT
>-|12|-|TRBV6-1|TRBJ2-5
CASRETVETQYF
TGTGCCAGCAGGGAGACGGTGGAGACCCAGTACTTC
>-|16|-|TRBV30|TRBJ1-3
CAWSVGGGFSGNTIYF
TGTGCCTGGAGTGTAGGCGGCGGCTTCTCTGGAAACACCATATATTTT
>-|15|TRBD2|TRBV7-6|TRBJ2-1
CASSLNPSGRDEQFF
TGTGCCAGCAGCTTAAATCCTAGCGGGAGGGATGAGCAGTTCTTC
>-|14|TRBD2|TRBV19|TRBJ2-5
CASSKGLAMETQYF
TGTGCCAGTAGTAAGGGACTAGCGATGGAGACCCAGTACTTC
>-|16|-|TRBV7-2|TRBJ1-2
CASSLGGARLGYGYTF
TGTGCCAGCAGCTTAGGTGGAGCCCGACTGGGCTATGGCTACACCTTC
>-|12|-|TRBV6-1|TRBJ2-6
CASNSGANVLTF
TGTGCCAGCAACTCTGGGGCCAACGTCCTGACTTTC
>-|14|-|TRBV7-9|TRBJ1-3
CASSQALRGNTIYF
TGTGCCAGCAGTCAAGCTCTACGAGGAAACACCATATATTTT
>-|16|-|TRBV11-3|TRBJ1-1
CASSHRDPGGGTEAFF
TGTGCCAGCAGCCACCGGGACCCCGGAGGTGGCACTGAAGCTTTCTTT
>-|16|-|TRBV5-1|TRBJ1-1
CASSLGGRQMGTEAFF
TGCGCCAGCAGCTTGGGGGGGCGACAGATGGGGACTGAAGCTTTCTTT
>-|14|-|TRBV30|TRBJ1-4
CAWVPGEANEKLFF
TGTGCCTGGGTTCCCGGTGAGGCTAATGAAAAACTGTTTTTT
>once|14|-|TRBV6-5|TRBJ1-2
CASSYSTAGYGYTF
TGTGCCAGCAGTTACTCGACGGCAGGCTATGGCTACACCTTC
>-|14|-|TRBV28|TRBJ1-4
CASSLRGGNEKLFF
TGTGCCAGCAGTCTGAGGGGGGGAAATGAAAAACTGTTTTTT
>-|13|-|TRBV27|TRBJ1-4
CASTLRRGEKLFF
TGTGCCAGCACCCTCCGGCGGGGGGAAAAACTGTTTTTT
>-|14|TRBD1|TRBV28|TRBJ1-6
CASSSRQGDSPLHF
TGTGCCAGCTCTTCTAGACAGGGAGATTCACCCCTCCACTTT
>-|16|-|TRBV19|TRBJ1-3
CASSINRGRVGNTIYF
TGTGCCAGTAGTATAAATCGGGGAAGGGTTGGAAACACCATATATTTT
>once|18|TRBD2|TRBV27|TRBJ2-3
CASSLRSGGPQYTDTQYF
TGTGCCAGCAGTTTAAGGAGCGGGGGCCCCCAATACACAGATACGCAGTATTTT
>-|17|-|TRBV6-1|TRBJ2-4
CASSDTGWMTTKNIQYF
TGTGCCAGCAGTGATACAGGGTGGATGACGACCAAAAACATTCAGTACTTC
>-|17|TRBD1|TRBV7-2|TRBJ1-1
CASSTHRDGDRNTEAFF
TGTGCCAGCAGCACTCACCGGGACGGGGACAGGAACACTGAAGCTTTCTTT
>-|15|-|TRBV6-1|TRBJ2-5
CASSEEFLAQETQYF
TGTGCCAGCAGTGAAGAATTTCTGGCCCAAGAGACCCAGTACTTC
>-|14|-|TRBV6-1|TRBJ2-7
CASSGGLGLYEQYF
TGTGCCAGCAGTGGGGGGTTAGGCCTCTACGAGCAGTACTTC
>-|16|-|TRBV12-2|TRBJ1-4
CASRLVAGEVGEKLFF
TGTGCAAGTCGCTTAGTCGCCGGGGAGGTCGGGGAAAAACTGTTTTTT
>once|13|-|TRBV2|TRBJ1-5
CASGEEGGQPQHF
TGTGCCAGCGGGGAGGAGGGGGGCCAGCCCCAGCATTTT
>once|16|TRBD1|TRBV27|TRBJ2-7
CASSPETGGASHEQYF
TGTGCCAGCAGTCCGGAGACAGGGGGCGCAAGCCACGAGCAGTACTTC
>-|16|TRBD1|TRBV6-6|TRBJ1-5
CASSQTLDRVGQPQHF
TGTGCCAGCAGTCAGACCCTAGACAGGGTCGGGCAGCCCCAGCATTTT
>-|15|-|TRBV10-3|TRBJ1-3
CAISGGSARGDTIYF
TGTGCCATCAGTGGAGGCTCAGCTCGGGGGGACACCATATATTTT
>-|13|-|TRBV7-8|TRBJ2-3
CASSTGLPPTQYF
TGTGCCAGCAGCACGGGACTCCCGCCTACGCAGTATTTT
>-|10|-|TRBV19|TRBJ1-2
CASSSHGYTF
TGTGCCAGTAGCTCCCATGGCTACACCTTC
>-|16|TRBD2|TRBV11-2|TRBJ2-5
CASSLDWAGGQETQYF
TGTGCCAGCAGCTTAGATTGGGCGGGGGGGCAAGAGACCCAGTACTTC
>-|14|-|TRBV4-2|TRBJ1-4
CASSQGTLKEKLFF
TGTGCCAGCAGCCAAGGGACTCTAAAGGAAAAACTGTTTTTT